The clone carrying this T cell receptor (beta chain) was seen a few times. Its antigen remains unidentified. The data are from a study of response to subunit inactivated influenza vaccine. Study conclusions and caveats: Researchers suggested that each seasonal influenza vaccination recruits few new T cells.

Trimming took 0 bases from V and 5 from J, leaving 21 bases between them. The CDR3 contains 18 residues. CDR1 is SGHRS, CDR2 YFSETQ, per germline. TCRdb reprocessed the RT-PCR reads via MiXCR and lists one record per CDR3 protein. Of around 580,000 distinct CDR3 sequences listed, less than 15% are singletons. Sequencing was performed on PBMCs from blood, taken roughly 13 days after vaccination. This receptor was taken from a man aged 45-60 years who received an inactivated influenza vaccine. J is TRBJ2-1 and V is TRBV5-1, with D possibly called TRBD1 or TRBD2 (5 bases each). CDR3 amino acids: CASSLGPQPPGPHNEQFF. For the CDR3, the DNA is TGCGCCAGCAGCTTGGGACCCCAACCTCCGGGACCCCACAATGAGCAGTTCTTC. The complete variable domain, with remaining parts taken from reference TRBV5-1 and TRBJ2-1, reads KAGVTQTPRYLIKTRGQQVTLSCSPISGHRSVSWYQQTPGQGLQFLFEYFSETQRNKGNFPGRFSGRQFSNSRSEMNVSTLELGDSALYLCASSLGPQPPGPHNEQFFGPGTRLTVL.